This T cell receptor (beta chain) was recovered during a study of naive and memory T cell subsets. This clonotype was counted at least ten times. Its specificity is not known. Overnight CMV lysate stimulation of fresh PBMCs defined donor CMV status by CD4+ IFNgamma. After CD4 positive bead selection, the CD4-negative fraction gave CD8 T cells. Cells stained for CD3, CD4, CD8, CD45RA and CD27 were sorted into four subsets. CDR1 and CDR2 from the germline V gene are WNHNN and SYGVQD (reference sequence). Trimming pared 5 bases from V and 0 bases from J, leaving 11 bases between. CDR3 length: 14 residues. Both TRBC1 and TRBC2 were covered by a beta constant-region primer of two equimolar oligonucleotides. Ligated cDNA was amplified by four rounds of PCR with nested alpha and beta constant-region primers and SP2. TCRdb called the UMI-ligation and nested PCR reads again in MiXCR, with one record for every CDR3 protein. The sample has around 160,000 distinct CDR3 sequences, over 20% seen once.

The study's findings and limits: Naive repertoires, especially CD8, held a few larger clonotypes, possibly memory cells re-expressing CD45RA. Between naive and memory subsets, TCR abundance power law exponents differed.

The receptor was isolated from a human donor in good health. V is TRBV10-1 and J is TRBJ2-7; D might be TRBD1 or TRBD2, each matching 5 bases. Sequencing was performed on naive CD4+ T cells from blood. The CDR3 nucleotides read TGCGCCAGCAGTAAGGCAGGGAGCTCCTACGAGCAGTACTTC. Its protein product is CASSKAGSSYEQYF.